Presented here are 12 T cell receptor beta chains from one specimen sequenced in a study of blood T cell repertoires in COVID-19. The protocol was immunoSEQ multiplex PCR, while the TCRdb copy is restricted to in-frame clones and leaves out a portion. The data contain about 240,000 clones, about 86% of them singletons. Sequenced: PBMCs or T cells enriched from blood (not recorded which). These TCRs come from a woman between 35 and 50 years old with acute COVID-19.

The chain joins TRBV19 to TRBJ2-5, with TRBD2 identical over 7 bases. CDR1 and CDR2 (germline): LNHDA, SQIVND (reference sequence). CDR3 length: 14 residues. V trimming: 4 bases; J trimming: 5 bases; junction bases outside the gene matches: 7. Here the CDR3 DNA reads TGTGCCAGTAGTACCGGACTAGGTCCGGAGACCCAGTACTTC. Amino acids: CASSTGLGPETQYF.

This clone is a singleton in its sample. The V call is TRBV11-2, the J call TRBJ2-4, with 7 positions matching TRBD2. V lost 1 base and J lost 7; bases outside the gene matches: 16. This CDR3 is 18 amino acids long. Germline CDR1 reads SGHAT; CDR2 reads FQNNGV. CDR3 coding DNA: TGTGCCAGCAGCTTAGTCCCCCCGGGACTAACAGCAGTCAACATTCAGTACTTC. This translates into CASSLVPPGLTAVNIQYF.

V gene TRBV29-1 combines with J gene TRBJ2-1; 8 nucleotides agree with TRBD2. CDR1 is SQVTM and CDR2 is ANQGSEA in the germline V gene. The CDR3 loop spans 13 amino acids. Germline trimming cut 6 bases from V and 2 bases from J; bases unmatched to any gene: 3. The CDR3 sequence: CSVSGGAYNEQFF. DNA for the CDR3: TGCAGCGTCTCCGGGGGGGCCTACAATGAGCAGTTCTTC.

The V and J genes are TRBV7-9 and TRBJ1-6; 9 nucleotides match TRBD1. Germline V gives CDR1 SEHNR, CDR2 FQNEAQ (reference sequence). This CDR3 comprises 15 residues. V was clipped by 5 bases and J by 6 bases; unmatched bases: 5. The CDR3 spells CASSQGGQGNSPLHF. DNA of the CDR3: TGTGCCAGCAGCCAAGGGGGACAGGGTAATTCACCCCTCCACTTT. Together with reference TRBV7-9 and TRBJ1-6, the CDR3 gives the full variable domain: DTGVSQNPRHKITKRGQNVTFRCDPISEHNRLYWYRQTLGQGPEFLTYFQNEAQLEKSRLLSDRFSAERPKGSFSTLEIQRTEQGDSAMYLCASSQGGQGNSPLHFGNGTRLTVT.

J is TRBJ2-7 and V is TRBV20-1; 7 bases match TRBD2. The CDR3 spans 14 residues. V was clipped by 3 bases and J by 1 base; unmatched bases: 6. CDR1 is DFQATT and CDR2 is SNEGSKA in the germline V gene (reference sequence). The CDR3 loop is CSASPGTTSYEQYF. CDR3 bases: TGCAGTGCTAGTCCCGGGACTACTTCCTACGAGCAGTACTTC.

The chain has TRBV9 and TRBJ2-7; TRBD2 matches at 8 bases. J lost 5 bases, V lost 7 bases, and 8 bases had no gene match. Per the germline V gene, CDR1 is SGDLS and CDR2 is YYNGEE. The CDR3 sequence is 13 residues long. CDR3 bases: TGTGCCAGCGCGGGGGGCGCCGCCAACGAGCAGTACTTC. As protein: CASAGGAANEQYF.

V gene TRBV19 combines with J gene TRBJ2-3, with D maybe TRBD2 (5 bases). V lost 10 bases and J 1 base, leaving 15 bases between the germline ends. Germline values: CDR1 LNHDA, CDR2 SQIVND (reference sequence). This CDR3 is built from 14 residues. For the CDR3, the DNA is TGTGCCACCCTGGACTCGACGGGCACAGATACGCAGTATTTT. Translating it yields CATLDSTGTDTQYF.

The chain has TRBV9 and TRBJ2-1, with 10 bases fitting TRBD1. Germline lookup yields CDR1 SGDLS and CDR2 YYNGEE. This CDR3 has 15 residues. V was pared by 4 bases and J by 5 bases, with 6 bases of the junction left unmatched. In DNA form, the CDR3 reads TGTGCCAGCAGCCTCCCCGGGACAGGGGACAATGAGCAGTTCTTC. Its protein product is CASSLPGTGDNEQFF.

The gene calls are TRBV11-3 and TRBJ1-3; D unclear. The CDR3 covers 13 residues. The V and J ends lost 6 bases and 1 base respectively, with 7 bases between them. Germline lookup yields CDR1 SGHNT and CDR2 YENEEA. The CDR3 nucleotides read TGTGCCAGCAGTTTTAAATCTGGAAACACCATATATTTT. It codes for CASSFKSGNTIYF.

The chain links TRBV7-2 to TRBJ1-3; 7 bases line up with TRBD1. V lost 6 bases, J lost 6 bases, and 14 bases stayed unmatched. Germline values: CDR1 SGHTA, CDR2 FQGNSA. CDR3 length equals 16 residues. The CDR3 loop is CASSPRLDRAQNTIYF. The CDR3 bases are TGTGCCAGCAGTCCCCGCTTAGACAGGGCTCAAAACACCATATATTTT.

The CDR3 loop is CASSQVGGDNQPQHF. The CDR3 DNA is TGCGCCAGCAGCCAAGTAGGAGGTGACAATCAGCCCCAGCATTTT. The rearrangement uses TRBV4-1 and TRBJ1-5; D is uncertain. Germline V gene sequence: CDR1 MGHRA, CDR2 YSYEKL. V was pared by 1 base and J by 3 bases, with 10 bases between. The CDR3 has 15 residues.

This rearrangement joins TRBV3-1 (or the pseudogene TRBV3-2) to TRBJ1-6; perhaps TRBD1 as D (6 bases). V lost 4 bases, J lost 7 bases, and 17 bases lay in between. The CDR3 is 16 residues long. CDR1 and CDR2 (germline): LGHDT, YNNKEL (reference sequence). The CDR3 sequence is CASSPRSGQWNSPLHF. Here the CDR3 DNA reads TGTGCCAGCAGCCCAAGATCTGGACAGTGGAATTCACCCCTCCACTTT.